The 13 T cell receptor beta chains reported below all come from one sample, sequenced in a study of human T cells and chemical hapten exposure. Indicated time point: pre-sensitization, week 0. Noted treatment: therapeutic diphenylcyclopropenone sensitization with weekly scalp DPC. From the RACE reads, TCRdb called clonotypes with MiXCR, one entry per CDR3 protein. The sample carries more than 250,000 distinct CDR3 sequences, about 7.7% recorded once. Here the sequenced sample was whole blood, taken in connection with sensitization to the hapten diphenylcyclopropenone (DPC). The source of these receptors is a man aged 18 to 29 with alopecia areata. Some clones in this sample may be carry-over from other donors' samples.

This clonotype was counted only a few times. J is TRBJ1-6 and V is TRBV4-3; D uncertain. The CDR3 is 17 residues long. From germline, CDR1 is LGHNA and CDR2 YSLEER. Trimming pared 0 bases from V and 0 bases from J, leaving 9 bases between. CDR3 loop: CASSQEYGSSYNSPLHF. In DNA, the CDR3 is TGCGCCAGCAGCCAAGAATACGGGAGCTCCTATAATTCACCCCTCCACTTT.

CDR3: CASSRQGNYQPQHF. In DNA, the CDR3 is TGTGCCAGCAGCAGACAGGGGAATTATCAGCCCCAGCATTTT. The rearrangement uses TRBV12-3 or TRBV12-4 and TRBJ1-5; 8 bases fit TRBD1. The CDR3 has 14 amino acids. Germline trimming cut 6 bases from V and 5 bases from J; bases unmatched to any gene: 6.

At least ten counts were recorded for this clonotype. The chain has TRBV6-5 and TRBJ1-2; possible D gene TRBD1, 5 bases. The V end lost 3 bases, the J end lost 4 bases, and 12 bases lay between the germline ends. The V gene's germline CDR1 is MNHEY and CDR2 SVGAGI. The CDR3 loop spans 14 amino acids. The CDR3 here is CASSYRRQGYGYTF. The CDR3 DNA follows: TGTGCCAGCAGTTATAGAAGGCAGGGCTATGGCTACACCTTC.

CDR3 DNA: TGCAGTGCTAGGGTTCTAGCGGGGCTTGAAGGTGAGCAGTTCTTC. Translating gives CSARVLAGLEGEQFF. The chain is built from TRBV20-1 and TRBJ2-1; 9 positions match TRBD2. This CDR3 is built from 15 residues. V was pared by 3 bases and J by 9 bases, with 12 bases of the junction left unmatched. CDR1 and CDR2 from the germline V gene are DFQATT and SNEGSKA (reference sequence).

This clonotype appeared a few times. The CDR3 reads CASSLASDSYEQYF. The CDR3 DNA reads as TGTGCCAGCAGCTTAGCTTCGGACTCCTACGAGCAGTACTTC. V gene TRBV7-9 combines with J gene TRBJ2-7, with D unclear. V was shortened by 0 bases and J by 0 bases, with 6 bases between the two germline ends. Germline-derived CDR1 and CDR2 are SEHNR and FQNEAQ (reference sequence). This CDR3 is built from 14 residues.

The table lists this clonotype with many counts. CDR3 protein: CASSSRGPGQGWNSPLHF. Here the CDR3 DNA reads TGTGCCAGCAGTTCAAGGGGACCGGGACAGGGGTGGAATTCACCCCTCCACTTT. The gene calls are TRBV28 and TRBJ1-6; 10 bases are shared with TRBD1. Trimming cost V 4 bases and J 7 bases; bases outside gene matches: 13. This CDR3 has 18 amino acids. CDR1 and CDR2 (germline): MDHEN, SYDVKM. Complete variable domain (other parts from reference TRBV28 and TRBJ1-6): DVKVTQSSRYLVKRTGEKVFLECVQDMDHENMFWYRQDPGLGLRLIYFSYDVKMKEKGDIPEGYSVSREKKERFSLILESASTNQTSMYLCASSSRGPGQGWNSPLHFGNGTRLTVT.

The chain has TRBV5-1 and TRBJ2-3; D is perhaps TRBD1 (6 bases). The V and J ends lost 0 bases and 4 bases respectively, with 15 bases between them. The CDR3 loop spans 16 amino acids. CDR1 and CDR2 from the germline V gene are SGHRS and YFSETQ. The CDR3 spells CASSLEGDLGPDTQYF. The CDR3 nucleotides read TGCGCCAGCAGCTTGGAGGGGGATCTCGGCCCAGATACGCAGTATTTT.

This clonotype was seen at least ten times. The chain's CDR3 is CASSSQGQGALNEQFF. The CDR3 nucleotides read TGCGCCAGCAGCTCCCAGGGACAGGGGGCTCTTAATGAGCAGTTCTTC. The V call is TRBV5-1, the J call TRBJ2-1, with 12 bases aligning to TRBD1. CDR3 length: 16 residues. Germline trimming cut 3 bases from V and 7 bases from J; bases unmatched to any gene: 8. From germline, CDR1 is SGHRS and CDR2 YFSETQ.

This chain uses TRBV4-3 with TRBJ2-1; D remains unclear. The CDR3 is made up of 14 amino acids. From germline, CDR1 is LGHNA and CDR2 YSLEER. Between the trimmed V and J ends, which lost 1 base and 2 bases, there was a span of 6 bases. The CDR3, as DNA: TGCGCCAGCAGCCAAGGGGTTACCTACAATGAGCAGTTCTTC. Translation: CASSQGVTYNEQFF.

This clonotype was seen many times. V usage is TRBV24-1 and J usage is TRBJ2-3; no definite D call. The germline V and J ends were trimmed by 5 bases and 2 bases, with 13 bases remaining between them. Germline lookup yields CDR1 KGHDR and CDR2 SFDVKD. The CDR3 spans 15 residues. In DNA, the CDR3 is TGTGCCACCAGTGGGACCCCGTGGAACACAGATACGCAGTATTTT. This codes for CATSGTPWNTDTQYF.

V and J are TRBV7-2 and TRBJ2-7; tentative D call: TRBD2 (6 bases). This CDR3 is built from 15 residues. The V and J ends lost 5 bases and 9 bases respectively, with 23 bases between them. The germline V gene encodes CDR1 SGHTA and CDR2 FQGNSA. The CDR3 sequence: CASSATGGPYGGQYF. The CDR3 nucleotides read TGTGCCAGCAGCGCCACCGGGGGTCCTTATGGTGGGCAGTACTTC. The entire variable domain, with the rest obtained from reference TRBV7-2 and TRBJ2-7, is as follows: GAGVSQSPSNKVTEKGKDVELRCDPISGHTALYWYRQSLGQGLEFLIYFQGNSAPDKSGLPSDRFSAERTGGSVSTLTIQRTQQEDSAVYLCASSATGGPYGGQYFGPGTRLTVT.

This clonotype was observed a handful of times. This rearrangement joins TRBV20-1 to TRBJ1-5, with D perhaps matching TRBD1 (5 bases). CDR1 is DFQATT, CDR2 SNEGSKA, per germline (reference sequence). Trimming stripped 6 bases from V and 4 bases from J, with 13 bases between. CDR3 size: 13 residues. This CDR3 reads CSAGTTVNQPQHF. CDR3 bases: TGCAGTGCGGGGACGACCGTGAATCAGCCCCAGCATTTT.

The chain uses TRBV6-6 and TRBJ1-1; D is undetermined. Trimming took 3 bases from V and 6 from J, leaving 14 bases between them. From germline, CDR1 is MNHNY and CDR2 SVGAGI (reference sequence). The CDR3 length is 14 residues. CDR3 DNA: TGTGCCAGCAGTTATGATGTGGGAGGCTCTGAAGCTTTCTTT. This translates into CASSYDVGGSEAFF.